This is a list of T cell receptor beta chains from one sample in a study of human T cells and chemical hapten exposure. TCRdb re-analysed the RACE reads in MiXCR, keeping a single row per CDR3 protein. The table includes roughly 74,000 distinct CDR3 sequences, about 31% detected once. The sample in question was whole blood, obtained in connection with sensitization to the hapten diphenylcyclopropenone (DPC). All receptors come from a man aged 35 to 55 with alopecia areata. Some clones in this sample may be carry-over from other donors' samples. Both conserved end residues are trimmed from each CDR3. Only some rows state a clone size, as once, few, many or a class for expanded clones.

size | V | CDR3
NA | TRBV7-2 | ASSLGTGLGQPQH
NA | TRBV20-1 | SARDLDRVTYNEQF
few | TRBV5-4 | ASSLSGLSTDTQY
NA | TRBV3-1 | ASSRGPGGSTEAF
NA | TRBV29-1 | SVAGTLDNEQF
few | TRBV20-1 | SARLLGSALYEQY
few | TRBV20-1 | SARESATDTQY
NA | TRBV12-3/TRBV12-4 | ASSPQGRGEKLF
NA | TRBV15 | ATTEGYRDGAYGYT
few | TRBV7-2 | ASSYLSTDTQY
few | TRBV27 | ASSQKAGPETQY
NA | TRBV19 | ASTPGTGGNSNQPQH
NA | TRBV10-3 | AISESGGSSDTQY
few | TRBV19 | ASRQGETQY
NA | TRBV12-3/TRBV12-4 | ASRVYNSPLH
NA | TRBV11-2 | ASSPRWPPTQH